This T cell receptor (beta chain) emerged from a study of identical twins. Study observations and caveats: Surplus twin overlap in beta out-of-frame sequences was less pronounced. Cord blood's abundant beta clonotypes had fewer insertions, unlike memory repertoires.

Trimming cost V 0 bases and J 9 bases, with 15 bases left between them. CDR1 and CDR2 (germline): DFQATT, SNEGSKA (reference sequence). The CDR3 is 14 residues long. In TCRdb, the 5' RACE reads were re-called with MiXCR into one record per CDR3 protein. The sample contains about 200,000 distinct CDR3 sequences, about 6.7% of which appear only once. Ten or more counts support this clonotype. What it binds is not known. This sample was also put to use in a study of T cells expressing NK-cell markers. From that paper: In a handful of donors, these clonotypes also led the CD3+CD56-NKG2C+ fraction.

Source material: CD8+ T cells sorted from blood. The clonotype comes from a woman aged 18-29 years in good health. The chain combines TRBV20-1 with TRBJ2-1; D could derive from TRBD1 or TRBD2 (5 bases each). CDR3 amino acids: CSARDSSGTTEQFF. The DNA for the CDR3 is TGCAGTGCTAGAGATAGTTCAGGGACCACTGAGCAGTTCTTC.